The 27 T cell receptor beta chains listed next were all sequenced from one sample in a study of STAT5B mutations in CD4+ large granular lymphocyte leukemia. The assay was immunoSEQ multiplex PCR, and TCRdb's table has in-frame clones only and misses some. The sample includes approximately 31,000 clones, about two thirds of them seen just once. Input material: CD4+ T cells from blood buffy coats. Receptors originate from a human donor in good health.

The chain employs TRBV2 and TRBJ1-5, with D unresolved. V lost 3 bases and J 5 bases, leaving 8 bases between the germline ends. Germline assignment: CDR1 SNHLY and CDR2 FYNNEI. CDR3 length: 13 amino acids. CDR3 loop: CASSEGLDQPQHF. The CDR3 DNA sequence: TGTGCCAGCAGTGAGGGGTTAGATCAGCCCCAGCATTTT. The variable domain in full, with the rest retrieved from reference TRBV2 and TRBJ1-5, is EPEVTQTPSHQVTQMGQEVILRCVPISNHLYFYWYRQILGQKVEFLVSFYNNEISEKSEIFDDQFSVERPDGSNFTLKIRSTKLEDSAMYFCASSEGLDQPQHFGDGTRLSIL.

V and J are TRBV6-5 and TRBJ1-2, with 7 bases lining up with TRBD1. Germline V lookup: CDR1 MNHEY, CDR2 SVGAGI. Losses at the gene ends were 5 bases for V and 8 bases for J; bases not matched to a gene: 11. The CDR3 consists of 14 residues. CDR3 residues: CASSRQGRGGGYTF. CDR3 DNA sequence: TGTGCCAGCAGTCGACAGGGCCGGGGGGGAGGCTACACCTTC.

The CDR3 sequence: CASSLESRTWRGYTF. The CDR3 DNA reads TGTGCCAGCAGCTTAGAATCCCGGACCTGGCGGGGCTACACCTTC. The chain couples TRBV7-2 to TRBJ1-2; D gene ambiguous. This CDR3 comprises 15 residues. Germline CDR1 and CDR2: SGHTA and FQGNSA. V lost 1 base, J lost 8 bases, and 17 bases lay in between.

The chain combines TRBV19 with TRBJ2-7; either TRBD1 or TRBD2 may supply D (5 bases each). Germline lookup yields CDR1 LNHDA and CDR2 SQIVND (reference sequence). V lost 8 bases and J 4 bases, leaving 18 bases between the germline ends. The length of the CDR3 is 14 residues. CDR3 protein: CASQIAQDSYEQYF. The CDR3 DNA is TGTGCCAGTCAAATCGCACAGGACTCATACGAGCAGTACTTC.

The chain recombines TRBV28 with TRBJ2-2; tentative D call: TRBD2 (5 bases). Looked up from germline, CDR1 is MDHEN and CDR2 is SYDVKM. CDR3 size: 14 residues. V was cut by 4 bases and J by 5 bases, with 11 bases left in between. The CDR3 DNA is TGTGCCAGCAGTTCTTTTGGGGAGACCGGGGAGCTGTTTTTT. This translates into CASSSFGETGELFF.

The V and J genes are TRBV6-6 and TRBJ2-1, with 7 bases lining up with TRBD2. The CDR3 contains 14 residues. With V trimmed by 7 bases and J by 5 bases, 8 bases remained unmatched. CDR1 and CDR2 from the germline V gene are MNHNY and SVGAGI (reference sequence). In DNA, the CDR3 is TGTGCCAGCATCGGAGCGGGGTTGCACAATGAGCAGTTCTTC. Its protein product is CASIGAGLHNEQFF.

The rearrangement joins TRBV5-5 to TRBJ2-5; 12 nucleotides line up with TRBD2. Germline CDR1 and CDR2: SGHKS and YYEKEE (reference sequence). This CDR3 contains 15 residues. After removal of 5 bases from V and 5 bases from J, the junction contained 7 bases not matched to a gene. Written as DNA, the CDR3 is TGTGCCAGCAGGCCTAGCGGGGGGGCGGTGGAGACCCAGTACTTC. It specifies CASRPSGGAVETQYF. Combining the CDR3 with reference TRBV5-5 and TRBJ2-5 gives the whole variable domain DAGVTQSPTHLIKTRGQQVTLRCSPISGHKSVSWYQQVLGQGPQFIFQYYEKEERGRGNFPDRFSARQFPNYSSELNVNALLLGDSALYLCASRPSGGAVETQYFGPGTRLLVL.

The CDR3 reads CASSWGHPYNEQFF. The CDR3 nucleotides read TGTGCCAGCAGTTGGGGACATCCCTACAATGAGCAGTTCTTC. The chain recombines TRBV25-1 with TRBJ2-1, with D possibly being TRBD1 (6 bases). The CDR3 sequence is 14 residues long. Germline values: CDR1 MGHDK, CDR2 SYGVNS. The V and J ends lost 5 bases and 2 bases respectively, with 10 bases between them.

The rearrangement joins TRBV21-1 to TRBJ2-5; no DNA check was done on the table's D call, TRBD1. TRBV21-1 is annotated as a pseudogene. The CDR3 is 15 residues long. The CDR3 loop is CASSKVAQGYETQYF. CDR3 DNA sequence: TGTGCCAGCAGCAAAGTCGCACAGGGTTACGAGACCCAGTACTTC.

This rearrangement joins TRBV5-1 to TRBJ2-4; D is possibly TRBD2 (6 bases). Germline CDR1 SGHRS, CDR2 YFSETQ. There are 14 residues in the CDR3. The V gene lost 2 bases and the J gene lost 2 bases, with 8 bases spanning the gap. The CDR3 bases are TGCGCCAGCAGCTTCGGAGGGACCAAAAACATTCAGTACTTC. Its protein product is CASSFGGTKNIQYF.

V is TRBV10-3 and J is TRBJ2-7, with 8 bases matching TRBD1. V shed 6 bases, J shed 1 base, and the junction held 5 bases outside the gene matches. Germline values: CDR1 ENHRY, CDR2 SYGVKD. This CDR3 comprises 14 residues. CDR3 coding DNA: TGTGCCATCAGCGCCCGGGACAGGTCCTACGAGCAGTACTTC. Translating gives CAISARDRSYEQYF.

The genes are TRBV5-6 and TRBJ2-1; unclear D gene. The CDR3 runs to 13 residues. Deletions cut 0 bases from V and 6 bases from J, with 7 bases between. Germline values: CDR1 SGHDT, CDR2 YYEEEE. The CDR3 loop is CASSLDRSNEQFF. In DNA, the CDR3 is TGTGCCAGCAGCTTGGATCGGTCCAATGAGCAGTTCTTC. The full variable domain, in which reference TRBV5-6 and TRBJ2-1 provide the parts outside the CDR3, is DAGVTQSPTHLIKTRGQQVTLRCSPKSGHDTVSWYQQALGQGPQFIFQYYEEEERQRGNFPDRFSGHQFPNYSSELNVNALLLGDSALYLCASSLDRSNEQFFGPGTRLTVL.

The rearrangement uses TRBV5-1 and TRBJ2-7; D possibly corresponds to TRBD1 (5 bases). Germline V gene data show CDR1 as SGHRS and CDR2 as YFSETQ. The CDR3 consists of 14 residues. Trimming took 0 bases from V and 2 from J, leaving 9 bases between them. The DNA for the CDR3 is TGCGCCAGCAGCTTGGAGTCAGGGCCCTACGAGCAGTACTTC. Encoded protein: CASSLESGPYEQYF.

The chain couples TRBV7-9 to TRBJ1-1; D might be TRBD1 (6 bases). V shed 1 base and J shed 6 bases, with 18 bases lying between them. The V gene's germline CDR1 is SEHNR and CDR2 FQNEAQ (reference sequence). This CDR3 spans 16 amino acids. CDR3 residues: CASSLVGGGGTSEAFF. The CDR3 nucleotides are TGTGCCAGCAGCTTAGTCGGGGGCGGCGGAACATCTGAAGCTTTCTTT.

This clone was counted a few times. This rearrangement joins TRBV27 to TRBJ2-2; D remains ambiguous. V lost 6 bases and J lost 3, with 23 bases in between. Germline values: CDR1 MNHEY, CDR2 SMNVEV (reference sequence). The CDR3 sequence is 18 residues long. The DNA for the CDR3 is TGTGCCAGCAGGGATCCGTTGGGGTGGGCCTCCCACACCGGGGAGCTGTTTTTT. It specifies CASRDPLGWASHTGELFF.

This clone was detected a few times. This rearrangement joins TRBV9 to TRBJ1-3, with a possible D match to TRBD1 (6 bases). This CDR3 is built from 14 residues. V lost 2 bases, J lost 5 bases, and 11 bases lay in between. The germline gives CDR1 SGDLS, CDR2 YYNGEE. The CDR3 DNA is TGTGCCAGCAGCGTGGGGGCAGGGAGAAACACCATATATTTT. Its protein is CASSVGAGRNTIYF.

The CDR3 is CASSPGGNFQETQYF. The DNA of the CDR3 is TGCGCCAGCAGCCCCGGGGGGAATTTCCAAGAGACCCAGTACTTC. This chain connects TRBV5-1 to TRBJ2-5; 7 bases are a match to TRBD2. The germline gives CDR1 SGHRS, CDR2 YFSETQ. V lost 4 bases, J lost 1 base, and 7 bases stayed unmatched. The CDR3 loop spans 15 amino acids.

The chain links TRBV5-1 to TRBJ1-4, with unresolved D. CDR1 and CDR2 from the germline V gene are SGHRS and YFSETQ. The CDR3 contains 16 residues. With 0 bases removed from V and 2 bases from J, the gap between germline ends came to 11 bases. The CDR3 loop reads CASSLAWRMTNEKLFF. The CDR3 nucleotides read TGCGCCAGCAGCTTGGCCTGGAGGATGACTAATGAAAAACTGTTTTTT. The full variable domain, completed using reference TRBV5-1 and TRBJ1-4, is KAGVTQTPRYLIKTRGQQVTLSCSPISGHRSVSWYQQTPGQGLQFLFEYFSETQRNKGNFPGRFSGRQFSNSRSEMNVSTLELGDSALYLCASSLAWRMTNEKLFFGSGTQLSVL.

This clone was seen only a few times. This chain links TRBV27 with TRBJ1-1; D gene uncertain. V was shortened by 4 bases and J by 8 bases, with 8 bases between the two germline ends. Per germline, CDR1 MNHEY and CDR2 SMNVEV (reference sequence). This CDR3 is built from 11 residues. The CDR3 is CASSSRIEAFF. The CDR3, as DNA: TGTGCCAGCAGTTCAAGGATCGAAGCTTTCTTT.

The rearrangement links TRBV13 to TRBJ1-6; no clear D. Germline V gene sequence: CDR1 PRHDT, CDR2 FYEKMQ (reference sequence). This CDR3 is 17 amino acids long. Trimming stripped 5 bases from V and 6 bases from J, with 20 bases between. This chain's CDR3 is CASSPRRQVQLNSPLHF. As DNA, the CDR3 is TGTGCCAGCAGCCCACGGCGGCAGGTCCAACTTAATTCACCCCTCCACTTT.

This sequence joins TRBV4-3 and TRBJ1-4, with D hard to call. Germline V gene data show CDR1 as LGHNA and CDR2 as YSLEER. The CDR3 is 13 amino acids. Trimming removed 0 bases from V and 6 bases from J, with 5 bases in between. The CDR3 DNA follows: TGCGCCAGCAGCCAAGACCTGCATGAAAAACTGTTTTTT. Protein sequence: CASSQDLHEKLFF.

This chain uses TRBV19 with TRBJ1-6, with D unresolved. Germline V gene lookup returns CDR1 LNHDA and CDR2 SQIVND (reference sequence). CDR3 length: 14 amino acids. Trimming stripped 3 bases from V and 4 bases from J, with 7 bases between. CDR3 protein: CASSIGWYNSPLHF. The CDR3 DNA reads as TGTGCCAGTAGTATTGGTTGGTATAATTCACCCCTCCACTTT. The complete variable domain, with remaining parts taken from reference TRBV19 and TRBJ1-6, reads DGGITQSPKYLFRKEGQNVTLSCEQNLNHDAMYWYRQDPGQGLRLIYYSQIVNDFQKGDIAEGYSVSREKKESFPLTVTSAQKNPTAFYLCASSIGWYNSPLHFGNGTRLTVT.

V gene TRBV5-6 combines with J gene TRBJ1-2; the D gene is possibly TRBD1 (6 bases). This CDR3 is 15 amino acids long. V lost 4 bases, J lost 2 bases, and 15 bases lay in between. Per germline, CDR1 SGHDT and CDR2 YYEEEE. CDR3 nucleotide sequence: TGTGCCAGCAGCGGCGCCCCAGGGGACAACTATGGCTACACCTTC. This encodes CASSGAPGDNYGYTF.

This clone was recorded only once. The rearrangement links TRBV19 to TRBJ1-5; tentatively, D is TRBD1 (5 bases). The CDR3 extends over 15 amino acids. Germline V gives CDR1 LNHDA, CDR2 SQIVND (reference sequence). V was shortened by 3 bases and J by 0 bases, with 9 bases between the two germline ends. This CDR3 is CASSIGGYSNQPQHF. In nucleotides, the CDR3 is TGTGCCAGTAGTATTGGGGGGTATAGCAATCAGCCCCAGCATTTT. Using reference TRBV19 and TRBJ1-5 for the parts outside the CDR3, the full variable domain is DGGITQSPKYLFRKEGQNVTLSCEQNLNHDAMYWYRQDPGQGLRLIYYSQIVNDFQKGDIAEGYSVSREKKESFPLTVTSAQKNPTAFYLCASSIGGYSNQPQHFGDGTRLSIL.

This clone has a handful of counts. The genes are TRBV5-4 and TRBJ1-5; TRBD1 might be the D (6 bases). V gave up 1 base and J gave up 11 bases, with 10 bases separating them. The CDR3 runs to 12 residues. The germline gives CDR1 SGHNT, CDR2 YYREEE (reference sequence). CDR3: CASSLPGESQHF. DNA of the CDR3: TGTGCCAGCAGCTTGCCAGGGGAGTCCCAGCATTTT.

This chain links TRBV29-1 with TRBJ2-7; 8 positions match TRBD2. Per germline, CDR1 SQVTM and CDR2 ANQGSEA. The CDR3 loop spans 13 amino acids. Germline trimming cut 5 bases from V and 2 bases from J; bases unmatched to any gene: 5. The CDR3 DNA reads TGCAGCGTTCGTAGCGGGGCCCCCTACGAGCAGTACTTC. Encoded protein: CSVRSGAPYEQYF.

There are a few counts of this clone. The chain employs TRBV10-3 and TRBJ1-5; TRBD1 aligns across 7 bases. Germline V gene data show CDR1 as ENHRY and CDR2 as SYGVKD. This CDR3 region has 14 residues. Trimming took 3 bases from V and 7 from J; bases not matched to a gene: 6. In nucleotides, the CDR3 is TGTGCCATCAGTGACGAGGGGGCGCGACAGCCCCAGCATTTT. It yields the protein CAISDEGARQPQHF.